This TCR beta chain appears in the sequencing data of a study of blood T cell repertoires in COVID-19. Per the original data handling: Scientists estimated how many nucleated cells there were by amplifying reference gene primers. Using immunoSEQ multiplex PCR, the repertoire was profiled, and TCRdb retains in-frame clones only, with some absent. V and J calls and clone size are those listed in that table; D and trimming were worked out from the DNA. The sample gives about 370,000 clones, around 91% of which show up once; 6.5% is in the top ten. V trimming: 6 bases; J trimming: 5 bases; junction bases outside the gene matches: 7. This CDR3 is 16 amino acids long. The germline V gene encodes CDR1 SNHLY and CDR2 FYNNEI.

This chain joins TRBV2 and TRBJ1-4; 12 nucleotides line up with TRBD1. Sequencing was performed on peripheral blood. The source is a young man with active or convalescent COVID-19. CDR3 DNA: TGTGCCAGCAGCCCCGGGACAGGGGGCCTCAATGAAAAACTGTTTTTT. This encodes CASSPGTGGLNEKLFF.